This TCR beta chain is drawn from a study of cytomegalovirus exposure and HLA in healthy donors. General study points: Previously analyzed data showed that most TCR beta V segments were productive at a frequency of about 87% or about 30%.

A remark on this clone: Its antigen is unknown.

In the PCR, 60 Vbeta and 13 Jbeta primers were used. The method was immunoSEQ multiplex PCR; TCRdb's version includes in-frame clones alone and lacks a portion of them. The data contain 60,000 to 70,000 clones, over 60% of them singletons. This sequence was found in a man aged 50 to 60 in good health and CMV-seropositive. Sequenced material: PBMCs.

CDR3 nucleotide sequence: TGTGCCAGCAGTGACAGGGGCTCCTACGAGCAGTACTTC. Its translation is CASSDRGSYEQYF. The V gene is TRBV6-1, the J gene TRBJ2-7, with D maybe TRBD1 (6 bases). The V and J ends lost 3 bases and 0 bases respectively, with 6 bases between them. The V gene's germline CDR1 is MNHNS and CDR2 SASEGT. The CDR3 extends over 13 amino acids.